This TCR beta chain derives from a study of blood T cells in healthy people across ages. Sample donors were healthy Caucasian individuals that came from Russia, aged about 6 to 95. Every donor provided roughly 10 milliliters of peripheral blood. At least 7 million PBMCs were isolated per sample. Primed by a sample-barcoded 5' primer and a J-beta primer mix, a second PCR proceeded for about 7 to 12 cycles. Each TCR beta cDNA got a 12-nucleotide random molecular identifier. MiXCR, applied by TCRdb to the 5' RACE reads, yields one record per CDR3 protein. The repertoire includes about 1 million distinct CDR3 sequences, 40% to 50% of them detected once, and about 19% sits in the top ten. This clonotype has a handful of counts. V was pared by 5 bases and J by 8 bases, with 11 bases of the junction left unmatched. The CDR3 runs 15 residues. CDR1 is MNHEY, CDR2 SMNVEV, per germline (reference sequence).

This sequence originates from a woman aged 60-75 years in good health. The sequencing sample was made of blood. V gene TRBV27 combines with J gene TRBJ2-4; 8 bases fit TRBD2. CDR3 DNA: TGTGCCAGCAGTAACCCTCGGGAGGGAGTACACATTCAGTACTTC. Its translation: CASSNPREGVHIQYF.